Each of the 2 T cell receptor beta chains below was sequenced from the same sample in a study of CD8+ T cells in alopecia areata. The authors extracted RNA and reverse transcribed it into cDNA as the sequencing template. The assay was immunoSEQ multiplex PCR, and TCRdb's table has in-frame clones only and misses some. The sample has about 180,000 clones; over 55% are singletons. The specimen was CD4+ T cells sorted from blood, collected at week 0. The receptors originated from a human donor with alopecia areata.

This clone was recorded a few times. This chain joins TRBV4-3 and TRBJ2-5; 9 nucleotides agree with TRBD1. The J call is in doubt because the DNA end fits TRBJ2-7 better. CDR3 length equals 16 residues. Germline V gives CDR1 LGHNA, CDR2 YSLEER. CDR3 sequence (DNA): TGCGCCAGCAGCCAATATCCGGGACAGGGAACCTACGAGCAGTACTTC. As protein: CASSQYPGQGTYEQYF.

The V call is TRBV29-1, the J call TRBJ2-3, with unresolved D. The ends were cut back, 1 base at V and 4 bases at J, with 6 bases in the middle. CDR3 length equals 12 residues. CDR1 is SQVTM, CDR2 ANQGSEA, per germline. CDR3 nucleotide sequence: TGCAGCGTTGAAGGGGATCCAGATACGCAGTATTTT. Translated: CSVEGDPDTQYF.